This T cell receptor beta chain was sequenced in a study of T cells and Merkel cell carcinoma outcomes. The length of the CDR3 is 13 residues. Germline CDR1 reads ENHRY; CDR2 reads SYGVKD. As to this clone: Its antigen is not identified. One junction end disagrees with the germline gene, perhaps due to a read error.

Some clones are missing from TCRdb's copy, which holds only in-frame ones; the method was immunoSEQ multiplex PCR. This sample has approximately 10,000 clones; nearly 97% occur once, and the top ten carry approximately 0.97%. Overall study findings and caveats: Repertoire plus T-cell density reportedly predicted Merkel cell carcinoma outcomes.

The sequence came from a human donor with Merkel cell carcinoma. The sequenced material came from tumor tissue from Merkel cell carcinoma. This chain uses TRBV10-3 with TRBJ1-2; D remains ambiguous. The CDR3 protein is CAISAGFREDYIF. DNA for the CDR3: TGTGCCATCAGTGCGGGGTTCCGGGAAGACTACATCTTC.